The next 7 T cell receptor beta chains were all read from a single sample in a study of blood T cell repertoires in COVID-19 (TCRdb year 2020). The library was generated by the immunoSEQ multiplex PCR assay. TCRdb carries this immuneACCESS record with in-frame sequences only. Its versions omit some clonotypes, under half of them owing to an unresolved V gene in the studies checked, with the rest unexplained. The sample profile shows around 130,000 clones; just over 85% of them were found once. Of the sample, about 4.7% falls within the top ten clones. The specimen sequenced was peripheral blood. These receptors were obtained from a man aged 35-49 years with acute or convalescent COVID-19.

In its sample, this clone was seen once. This chain connects TRBV5-4 to TRBJ1-4; D is perhaps TRBD1 (5 bases). The CDR3 sequence is 14 residues long. V gave up 4 bases and J gave up 7 bases, with 14 bases separating them. CDR1 SGHNT and CDR2 YYREEE come from the germline V gene (reference sequence). The CDR3: CASSRQGNREKLFF. The CDR3 DNA sequence: TGTGCCAGCAGCCGGCAGGGTAACCGTGAAAAACTGTTTTTT. Variable domain in full (rest from reference TRBV5-4 and TRBJ1-4): ETGVTQSPTHLIKTRGQQVTLRCSSQSGHNTVSWYQQALGQGPQFIFQYYREEENGRGNFPPRFSGLQFPNYSSELNVNALELDDSALYLCASSRQGNREKLFFGSGTQLSVL.

J is TRBJ2-6 and V is TRBV19; 9 nucleotides line up with TRBD1. Trimming removed 2 bases from V and 2 bases from J; junction bases left unmatched: 4. Germline V gene lookup returns CDR1 LNHDA and CDR2 SQIVND (reference sequence). The CDR3 contains 17 residues. CDR3 coding DNA: TGTGCCAGTAGTATAATCGGGACAGGGACTGGGGCCAACGTCCTGACTTTC. Translated: CASSIIGTGTGANVLTF.

CDR3 DNA: TGTGCCAGCAGCCCACAGGGGGCAACCGAGCAGTACTTC. This translates into CASSPQGATEQYF. The chain links TRBV7-7 to TRBJ2-7; 9 bases align to TRBD1. Germline trimming cut 5 bases from V and 6 bases from J; bases unmatched to any gene: 5. CDR3 length equals 13 residues. The germline CDR1 and CDR2 sequences are SSHAT and FNYEAQ (reference sequence).

This clone appeared once. V and J are TRBV6-5 and TRBJ2-3; D is unresolved. Germline V gene sequence: CDR1 MNHEY, CDR2 SVGAGI. Trimming cost V 5 bases and J 7 bases, with 10 bases left between them. The CDR3 length is 12 residues. Written as DNA, the CDR3 is TGTGCCAGCAGTCCGGGTGGAAATACGCAGTATTTT. It specifies CASSPGGNTQYF.

The CDR3 spells CATSLPPLYNEQFF. CDR3 DNA sequence: TGTGCCACTTCTCTGCCGCCGCTATACAATGAGCAGTTCTTC. The chain has TRBV19 and TRBJ2-1, with no clear D. V gave up 10 bases and J gave up 4 bases, with 17 bases separating them. The CDR3 covers 14 residues. The germline V gene encodes CDR1 LNHDA and CDR2 SQIVND (reference sequence).

The V call is TRBV7-2, the J call TRBJ1-2; a possible D gene is TRBD1 (6 bases). The ends were cut back, 2 bases at V and 3 bases at J, with 19 bases in the middle. Germline-derived CDR1 and CDR2 are SGHTA and FQGNSA. This CDR3 is 17 amino acids long. The CDR3: CASSLNVVGGRDYGYTF. In DNA, the CDR3 is TGTGCCAGCAGCTTAAATGTGGTCGGGGGGCGCGACTATGGCTACACCTTC. The full variable domain, completed using reference TRBV7-2 and TRBJ1-2, is GAGVSQSPSNKVTEKGKDVELRCDPISGHTALYWYRQSLGQGLEFLIYFQGNSAPDKSGLPSDRFSAERTGGSVSTLTIQRTQQEDSAVYLCASSLNVVGGRDYGYTFGSGTRLTVV.

V and J are TRBV5-1 and TRBJ1-1, with a tentative D call TRBD1 (5 bases). Germline-derived CDR1 and CDR2 are SGHRS and YFSETQ. This CDR3 contains 14 residues. The germline V and J ends were trimmed by 3 bases and 1 base, with 10 bases remaining between them. The CDR3 region is CASSSRTSNTEAFF. The DNA for the CDR3 is TGCGCCAGCAGCTCACGGACATCGAACACTGAAGCTTTCTTT.